These 8 T cell receptor beta chains share one sample of origin, sequenced in a study of T cell responses to AZD1222 COVID-19 vaccine. The repertoire was sequenced with immunoSEQ multiplex PCR; TCRdb's copy has only in-frame clones and lacks some. The sample holds over 150,000 clones, 80% to 95% seen once. Specimen: peripheral blood, collected 28 days after the second dose of the MenACWY control vaccine. The receptors were gathered from an adult who received the MenACWY meningococcal vaccine as a control.

This chain uses TRBV5-8 with TRBJ2-4; 10 nucleotides align to TRBD1. CDR1 is SGHTS, CDR2 YDEGEE, per germline. V shed 4 bases and J 9 bases; nucleotides not matched to a gene: 4. The CDR3 is 13 amino acids. The CDR3 loop is CASSAGQGTIQYF. Here the CDR3 DNA reads TGTGCCAGCAGCGCGGGACAGGGGACCATTCAGTACTTC.

J is TRBJ2-7 and V is TRBV25-1; 9 nucleotides match TRBD2. The ends lost 7 bases at V and 7 bases at J; junction bases unmatched: 2. Germline V gene sequence: CDR1 MGHDK, CDR2 SYGVNS. CDR3 length equals 11 residues. The CDR3 DNA follows: TGTGCCAGCAAAGGACTAGCGGAGCAGTACTTC. This codes for CASKGLAEQYF.

This sequence joins TRBV27 and TRBJ1-6, with TRBD1 identical over 8 bases. Germline V CDR1 and CDR2: MNHEY, SMNVEV (reference sequence). V dropped 6 bases and J dropped 2; count of bases not matched to a gene: 6. The length of the CDR3 is 16 residues. CDR3 protein: CASRSTGVAYNSPLHF. In DNA, the CDR3 is TGTGCCAGCAGATCGACAGGGGTCGCCTATAATTCACCCCTCCACTTT.

This chain joins TRBV2 and TRBJ1-4, with D maybe TRBD1 (5 bases). The CDR3 is made up of 12 amino acids. V lost 10 bases and J 10 bases, leaving 16 bases between the germline ends. Per germline, CDR1 SNHLY and CDR2 FYNNEI. The CDR3 loop reads CANLGTGGKLFF. The CDR3, as DNA: TGTGCCAACCTAGGGACGGGGGGAAAACTGTTTTTT.

The rearrangement links TRBV10-3 to TRBJ1-2; D uncertain. CDR1 is ENHRY and CDR2 is SYGVKD in the germline V gene. This CDR3 has 13 amino acids. The V end lost 6 bases, the J end lost 0 bases, and 8 bases lay between the germline ends. CDR3: CAIREETNYGYTF. The CDR3 coding sequence is TGTGCCATCAGGGAGGAGACTAACTATGGCTACACCTTC.

The chain uses TRBV6-6 and TRBJ2-3, with TRBD2 matching over 7 bases. CDR3 length equals 15 residues. CDR1 is MNHNY and CDR2 is SVGAGI in the germline V gene (reference sequence). With 6 bases clipped from V and 4 bases from J, the junction kept 10 bases outside the gene matches. This CDR3 reads CASSGAGDGPDTQYF. CDR3 DNA: TGTGCCAGCAGCGGGGCGGGGGATGGGCCAGATACGCAGTATTTT.

The chain uses TRBV20-1 and TRBJ2-3, with D maybe TRBD2 (5 bases). From germline, CDR1 is DFQATT and CDR2 SNEGSKA (reference sequence). Trimming pared 3 bases from V and 2 bases from J, leaving 15 bases between. This CDR3 is built from 15 residues. The CDR3 region is CSASAAAAPTDTQYF. The CDR3 DNA sequence: TGCAGTGCTAGTGCGGCAGCGGCACCCACAGATACGCAGTATTTT.

This rearrangement joins TRBV4-1 to TRBJ2-5; a weak D match, TRBD2 (5 bases). Germline V gene lookup returns CDR1 MGHRA and CDR2 YSYEKL. Deletions cut 1 base from V and 4 bases from J, with 10 bases between. This CDR3 has 14 residues. The CDR3: CASSQATLGETQYF. CDR3 DNA: TGCGCCAGCAGCCAAGCAACACTAGGAGAGACCCAGTACTTC.